The rows below give T cell receptor beta chains drawn from one sample of a study of shared clonotypes between healthy human individuals. The method was immunoSEQ multiplex PCR; TCRdb's version includes in-frame clones alone and lacks a portion of them. The sample contains 2 million to 2.5 million clones, around 90% of which appear only once. Sequenced input: naive CD4+ T cells from PBMCs. All receptors derive from a young man in good health. Some clones in this sample may be carry-over from other donors' samples. Both conserved end residues are part of each CDR3. A D gene is named only where the DNA matches it firmly. Expanded clones get a size class; other rows say once, few or many, or leave the size out.

TRBJ2-2 | TRBV5-6 | TRBD1 | . | TGTGCCAGCAGCTGGGGACAGGGCGGGGAGCTGTTTTTT | CASSWGQGGELFF
TRBJ2-2 | TRBV30 | . | . | TGTGCCTGGAGTAGGGCCAGGGCCTACACCGGGGAGCTGTTTTTT | CAWSRARAYTGELFF
TRBJ2-1 | TRBV2 | TRBD2 | . | TGTGCCAGCCCCGCGGGGAGTTGGGGACTAAATGAGCAGTTCTTC | CASPAGSWGLNEQFF
TRBJ2-2 | TRBV7-6 | TRBD2 | . | TGTGCCAGCAGCCCCAGCTCAGGACTAGCTAGAGTCGGGGAGCTGTTTTTT | CASSPSSGLARVGELFF
TRBJ2-7 | TRBV6-5 | TRBD2 | . | TGTGCCAGCACTTATAATCGGGAGGACGGGGAGCAGTACTTC | CASTYNREDGEQYF
TRBJ2-1 | TRBV5-6 | . | . | TGTGCCAGCAGCTTGATCGATCGCCAGGGTGGGGAGCAGTTCTTC | CASSLIDRQGGEQFF
TRBJ1-2 | TRBV11-2 | . | . | TGTGCCAGCAGTTTTCCTGCTAGCCCTGGCTACACCTTC | CASSFPASPGYTF
TRBJ2-5 | TRBV18 | TRBD2 | once | TGTGCCAGCTCCACCACATTCGGACTAGCGGACCAAGAGACCCAGTACTTC | CASSTTFGLADQETQYF
TRBJ2-3 | TRBV9 | . | . | TGTGCCAGCAGCGTAACCTCCGGTGGTCCAGATACGCAGTATTTT | CASSVTSGGPDTQYF
TRBJ1-2 | TRBV5-1 | . | . | TGCGCCAGCAGCCAGACAGGTAGAGACAGCTATGGCTACACCTTC | CASSQTGRDSYGYTF
TRBJ2-7 | TRBV5-6 | TRBD1 | . | TGTGCCAGCGGAGGATCGGGACAGGGTGGGGTATACTTC | CASGGSGQGGVYF
TRBJ2-2 | TRBV2 | . | . | TGTGCCAGCAGTGAAGAGGGGGTCCAGCTGTTTTTT | CASSEEGVQLFF
TRBJ2-2 | TRBV9 | TRBD1 | . | TGTGCCAGCAGCGTGGGACAGGGGCCCGGGGAGCTGTTTTTT | CASSVGQGPGELFF
TRBJ1-2 | TRBV11-2 | . | once | TGTGCCAGCAGCCCGGACATCTTCTATGGCTACACCTTC | CASSPDIFYGYTF
TRBJ2-5 | TRBV5-4 | TRBD2 | . | TGTGCCAGCAGCTTTGCGCTAGCGGGAGGGCGGGAGACCCAGTACTTC | CASSFALAGGRETQYF
TRBJ2-1 | TRBV7-2 | TRBD2 | . | TGTGCCAGCAGGCATCCTAGCGGGGGAGCCTACAATGAGCAGTTCTTC | CASRHPSGGAYNEQFF
TRBJ2-7 | TRBV2 | . | . | TGTGCCAGCAGTTACACAGGGAATTTAGGCGAGCAGTACTTC | CASSYTGNLGEQYF